This is a list of T cell receptor beta chains from one sample in a study of blood T cell repertoires in COVID-19. Here immunoSEQ multiplex PCR was the method, and the copy in TCRdb shows in-frame clones only, minus some. The repertoire holds roughly 200,000 clones, with roughly 87% as singletons. Sequencing used PBMCs or T cells enriched from blood (not recorded which). The receptors were gathered from a man younger than 30 with acute COVID-19. Each CDR3 is given with its conserved first and last residue. D genes are given only for firm matches. The listing skips clone size in some rows; elsewhere it reads once, few, many or a size class.

cdr3_aa cdr3_nt d_call v_call clone_size j_call
CASSLGQGPYNEQFF TGTGCCAGCAGCTTAGGACAGGGGCCCTACAATGAGCAGTTCTTC TRBD1 TRBV7-2 once TRBJ2-1
CATGQLKGVTEAFF TGTGCCACGGGACAGCTCAAGGGGGTCACTGAAGCTTTCTTT TRBD1 TRBV28 . TRBJ1-1
CASSYDSDNQPQHF TGTGCCAGCAGTTACGACAGTGATAATCAGCCCCAGCATTTT . TRBV6-2/TRBV6-3 . TRBJ1-5
CASSPETVIHGYTF TGCGCCAGCAGCCCCGAAACAGTCATCCATGGCTACACCTTC . TRBV5-1 . TRBJ1-2
CASPLGVEAKNIQYF TGCGCCAGCCCGCTAGGGGTGGAAGCCAAAAACATTCAGTACTTC . TRBV10-1 . TRBJ2-4
CASVQGAYNSPLHF TGTGCTAGTGTACAGGGTGCCTATAATTCACCCCTCCACTTT . TRBV12-5 . TRBJ1-6
CASSKGDRAKNIQYF TGTGCCAGCAGCAAGGGGGACAGGGCCAAAAACATTCAGTACTTC . TRBV21-1 . TRBJ2-4
CASSLRRTFRGEQFF TGTGCCAGCAGCTTAAGAAGGACATTTCGAGGTGAGCAGTTCTTC . TRBV7-9 . TRBJ2-1
CASSLGSYSNQPQHF TGTGCCAGCAGCTTGGGTAGCTATAGCAATCAGCCCCAGCATTTT . TRBV5-8 . TRBJ1-5
CASSATGWYSQPQHF TGTGCCAGTTCTGCCACAGGGTGGTATAGTCAGCCCCAGCATTTT . TRBV28 few TRBJ1-5
CASSQDHRDLEKLFF TGTGCCAGCAGCCAAGATCACAGGGACCTTGAAAAACTGTTTTTT . TRBV3-1/TRBV3-2 . TRBJ1-4
CASSRDRAGYTF TGTGCCAGCAGCCGGGACAGGGCCGGCTACACCTTC TRBD1 TRBV14 . TRBJ1-2
CASSMSPLTEAFF TGTGCCAGTAGTATGTCCCCCCTCACTGAAGCTTTCTTT . TRBV19 once TRBJ1-1
CASRHDSNQPQHF TGTGCCAGCAGACACGATAGCAATCAGCCCCAGCATTTT . TRBV28 . TRBJ1-5
CATSDLTGNHEQFF TGTGCCACCAGTGATTTAACAGGGAATCATGAGCAGTTCTTC . TRBV24-1 . TRBJ2-1
CASSLGDRDNSPLHF TGCGCCAGCAGCTTGGGGGACAGAGATAATTCACCCCTCCACTTT TRBD1 TRBV5-1 . TRBJ1-6
CASSFPLAGGSTDTQYF TGTGCCAGCAGTTTCCCTCTAGCGGGAGGCAGCACAGATACGCAGTATTTT TRBD2 TRBV28 . TRBJ2-3
CASSLETGRSYNSPLHF TGTGCCAGCAGCTTGGAGACAGGGAGATCCTATAATTCACCCCTCCACTTT TRBD1 TRBV5-6 . TRBJ1-6
CASSQEGGGAAYEQYF TGCGCCAGCAGCCAAGAAGGTGGCGGTGCGGCCTACGAGCAGTACTTC . TRBV4-1 . TRBJ2-7
CATSREAVQETQYF TGTGCCACCAGCAGGGAAGCGGTACAAGAGACCCAGTACTTC . TRBV15 . TRBJ2-5
CASSLYGGSYSQPQHF TGTGCCAGCAGCTTATACGGGGGTAGTTATTCTCAGCCCCAGCATTTT . TRBV11-2 few TRBJ1-5
CASSQEEGGTTEAFF TGCGCCAGCAGCCAAGAGGAGGGGGGGACCACTGAAGCTTTCTTT . TRBV4-3 . TRBJ1-1
CASIPGQGVNSPLHF TGTGCCAGCATTCCCGGACAGGGGGTTAATTCACCCCTCCACTTT TRBD1 TRBV6-5 few TRBJ1-6
CASSTTGREEKLFF TGTGCCAGTAGTACGACAGGAAGAGAGGAAAAACTGTTTTTT . TRBV19 . TRBJ1-4
CASSTQGSTEAFF TGTGCCAGCAGCACCCAGGGCTCCACTGAAGCTTTCTTT . TRBV9 . TRBJ1-1
CASSWAGTSADEQFF TGCGCCAGCAGCTGGGCCGGGACTAGTGCCGATGAGCAGTTCTTC TRBD2 TRBV5-1 . TRBJ2-1
CASSEAMGGRAANTGELFF TGTGCCAGCAGTGAAGCGATGGGCGGGAGGGCCGCGAACACCGGGGAGCTGTTTTTT TRBD2 TRBV6-1 . TRBJ2-2
CASSLGQTSGRAMETQYF TGTGCCAGCAGCTTGGGGCAGACTAGCGGGAGGGCCATGGAGACCCAGTACTTC TRBD2 TRBV5-5 once TRBJ2-5
CATWDRVGNEQFF TGTGCCACCTGGGACAGGGTAGGAAATGAGCAGTTCTTC TRBD1 TRBV5-8 . TRBJ2-1
CASSFGSISYNEQFF TGTGCCAGCAGCTTCGGTAGCATCTCTTACAATGAGCAGTTCTTC . TRBV7-9 . TRBJ2-1
CASSIGTSGTHNEQFF TGTGCCAGTAGCATAGGGACTAGCGGGACACACAATGAGCAGTTCTTC TRBD2 TRBV19 . TRBJ2-1
CSVSTGFDNEQFF TGCAGCGTCTCGACAGGGTTCGACAATGAGCAGTTCTTC TRBD1 TRBV29-1 . TRBJ2-1
CAWSVRGGGEKLFF TGTGCCTGGAGTGTACGGGGAGGGGGTGAAAAACTGTTTTTT . TRBV30 . TRBJ1-4
CASGGQPPGNDEQFF TGTGCCAGCGGAGGACAGCCTCCAGGCAACGATGAGCAGTTCTTC . TRBV9 . TRBJ2-1
CASSLGQGRTNEQFF TGTGCCAGTAGCTTAGGACAGGGGAGGACGAATGAGCAGTTCTTC TRBD1 TRBV19 . TRBJ2-1
CASSEVEGNYGYTF TGTGCCAGCAGTGAAGTTGAGGGAAACTATGGCTACACCTTC . TRBV6-1 . TRBJ1-2
CSAKASGTSYEQYF TGCAGCGCCAAAGCTAGCGGGACCTCCTACGAGCAGTACTTC TRBD2 TRBV29-1 . TRBJ2-7
CASSLAPAGAGEQFF TGTGCCAGCAGCTTAGCGCCAGCGGGAGCTGGTGAGCAGTTCTTC TRBD2 TRBV7-6 once TRBJ2-1
CASSLQANQPQHF TGTGCCAGCAGCTTACAGGCCAATCAGCCCCAGCATTTT . TRBV7-9 . TRBJ1-5
CSAFGTGNGYTF TGCAGCGCCTTCGGGACAGGGAATGGCTACACCTTC TRBD1 TRBV29-1 . TRBJ1-2
CASSRTREDEKLFF TGTGCCAGCAGCCGGACAAGAGAGGATGAAAAACTGTTTTTT . TRBV7-9 . TRBJ1-4
CASSWGGSLNTEAFF TGTGCCAGCAGCTGGGGGGGCTCTTTGAACACTGAAGCTTTCTTT . TRBV7-9 . TRBJ1-1
CASSIRQSPYQETQYF TGTGCCAGTAGTATCCGACAGTCCCCCTACCAAGAGACCCAGTACTTC . TRBV19 once TRBJ2-5
CASSPDRVGTGELFF TGTGCCAGCTCACCGGACAGGGTGGGCACCGGGGAGCTGTTTTTT TRBD1 TRBV18 . TRBJ2-2
CASSPDRFPNEKLFF TGTGCCAGCTCACCCGACAGGTTCCCGAATGAAAAACTGTTTTTT . TRBV18 . TRBJ1-4
CASSTLPTANEKLFF TGTGCCAGCAGCACGCTGCCTACGGCTAATGAAAAACTGTTTTTT . TRBV7-3 few TRBJ1-4
CASSPLPDNEQFF TGTGCCAGCAGTCCTCTTCCCGACAATGAGCAGTTCTTC . TRBV12-3/TRBV12-4 . TRBJ2-1
CASSVSLGGSSDEQFF TGTGCCAGCAGTGTGTCTTTGGGCGGGAGCTCGGATGAGCAGTTCTTC TRBD2 TRBV2 . TRBJ2-1
CASSQEDWQSYEQYF TGCGCCAGCAGCCAAGAAGATTGGCAGTCCTACGAGCAGTACTTC . TRBV4-1 few TRBJ2-7
CASSRTGGINEAFF TGTGCCAGCAGCCGGACAGGGGGAATTAATGAAGCTTTCTTT TRBD1 TRBV27 . TRBJ1-1
CASSQELAEYNEQFF TGTGCCAGCAGCCAGGAACTAGCGGAGTACAATGAGCAGTTCTTC TRBD2 TRBV4-2 . TRBJ2-1
CASSLVEGHYGYTF TGTGCCAGCAGCCTCGTTGAGGGTCACTATGGCTACACCTTC . TRBV7-9 . TRBJ1-2
CASSLNSRDRSYF TGTGCCAGCAGCCTGAACTCCCGGGACAGGAGCTACTTC TRBD1 TRBV14 . TRBJ2-5
CASSQAHGDNEKLFF TGCGCCAGCAGCCAAGCTCACGGGGATAATGAAAAACTGTTTTTT . TRBV4-1 . TRBJ1-4
CASSQGMNTEAFF TGTGCCAGCAGCCAGGGAATGAACACTGAAGCTTTCTTT . TRBV27 . TRBJ1-1
CASTPRAGRNYEKLFF TGTGCCAGCACCCCCAGGGCGGGACGGAATTATGAAAAACTGTTTTTT . TRBV11-2 . TRBJ1-4
CASSQGTGVPPLHF TGTGCCAGCAGCCAGGGGACAGGGGTTCCACCCCTCCACTTT TRBD1 TRBV14 . TRBJ1-6
CASSEPRGADSTDTQYF TGTGCCAGCAGTGAACCCCGGGGGGCGGATAGCACAGATACGCAGTATTTT . TRBV25-1 . TRBJ2-3
CASTGTDYGYTF TGTGCCAGTACCGGGACAGACTATGGCTACACCTTC TRBD1 TRBV28 . TRBJ1-2
CASSSPPSSTDTQYF TGTGCCAGCAGTTCCCCTCCCTCTAGCACAGATACGCAGTATTTT . TRBV6-5 . TRBJ2-3